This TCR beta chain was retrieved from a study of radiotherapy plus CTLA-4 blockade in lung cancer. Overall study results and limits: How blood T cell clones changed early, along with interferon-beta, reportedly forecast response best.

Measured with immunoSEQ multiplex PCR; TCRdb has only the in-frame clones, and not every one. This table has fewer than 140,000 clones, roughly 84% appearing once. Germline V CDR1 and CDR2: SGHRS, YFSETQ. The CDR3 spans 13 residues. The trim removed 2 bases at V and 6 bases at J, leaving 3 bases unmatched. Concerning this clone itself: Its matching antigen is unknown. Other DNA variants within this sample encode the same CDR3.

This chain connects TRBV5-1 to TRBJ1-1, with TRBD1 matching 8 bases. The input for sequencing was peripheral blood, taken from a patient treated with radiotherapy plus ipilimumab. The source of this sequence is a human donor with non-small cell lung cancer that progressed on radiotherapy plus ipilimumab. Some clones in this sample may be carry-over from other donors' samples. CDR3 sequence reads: CASSFQGAPEAFF. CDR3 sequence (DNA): TGCGCCAGCAGCTTCCAGGGGGCCCCTGAAGCTTTCTTT.